This record concerns one TCR beta chain sequence. The sample comes from a study of blood T cell repertoires in COVID-19. Here immunoSEQ multiplex PCR was the method, and the copy in TCRdb shows in-frame clones only, minus some. The sample lists some 370,000 clones, around 89% occurring once. The receptor comes from a man aged 18-30 years with active or convalescent COVID-19. The specimen sequenced was peripheral blood.

The CDR3 loop is CASSDSGKSRGKNTIYF. CDR3 DNA sequence: TGTGCCAGCAGTGACTCGGGTAAAAGCAGGGGTAAGAACACCATATATTTT. This sequence joins TRBV6-4 and TRBJ1-3, with a tentative D call TRBD1 (6 bases). Germline values: CDR1 MRHNA, CDR2 SNTAGT. This CDR3 is built from 17 residues. The V gene lost 0 bases and the J gene lost 7 bases, with 19 bases spanning the gap.